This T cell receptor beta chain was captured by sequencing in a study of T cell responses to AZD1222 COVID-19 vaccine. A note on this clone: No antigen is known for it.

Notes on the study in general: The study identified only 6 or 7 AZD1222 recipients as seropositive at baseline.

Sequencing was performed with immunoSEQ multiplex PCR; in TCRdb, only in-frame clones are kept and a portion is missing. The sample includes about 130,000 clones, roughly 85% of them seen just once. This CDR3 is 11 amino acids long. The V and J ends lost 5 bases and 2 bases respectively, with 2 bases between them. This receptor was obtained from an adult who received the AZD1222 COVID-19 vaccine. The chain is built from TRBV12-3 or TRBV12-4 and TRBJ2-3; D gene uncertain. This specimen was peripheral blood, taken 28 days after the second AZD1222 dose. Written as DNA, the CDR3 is TGTGCCAGCAGTCTCACAGATACGCAGTATTTT. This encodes CASSLTDTQYF.